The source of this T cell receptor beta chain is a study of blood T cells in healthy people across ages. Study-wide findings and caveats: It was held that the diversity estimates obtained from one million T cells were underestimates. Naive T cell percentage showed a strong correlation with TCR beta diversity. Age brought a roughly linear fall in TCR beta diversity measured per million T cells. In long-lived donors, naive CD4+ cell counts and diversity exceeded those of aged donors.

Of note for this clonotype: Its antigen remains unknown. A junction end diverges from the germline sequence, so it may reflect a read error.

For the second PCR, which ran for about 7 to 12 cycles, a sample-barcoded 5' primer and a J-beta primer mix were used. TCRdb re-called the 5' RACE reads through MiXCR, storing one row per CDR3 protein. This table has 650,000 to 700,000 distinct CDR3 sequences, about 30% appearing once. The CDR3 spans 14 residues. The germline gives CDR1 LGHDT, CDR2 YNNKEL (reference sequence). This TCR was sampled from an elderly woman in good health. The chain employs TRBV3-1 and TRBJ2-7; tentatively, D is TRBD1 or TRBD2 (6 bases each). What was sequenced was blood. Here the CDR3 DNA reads TGTACCAGCAGCCAAGGGGGGACTTCCTACGAGCAGTACTTC. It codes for CTSSQGGTSYEQYF.